These T cell receptor beta chains were read from a single sample in a study of T cell responses to AZD1222 COVID-19 vaccine. Only in-frame clones appear in the TCRdb table, and some are missing; sequencing was by immunoSEQ multiplex PCR. The data show about 150,000 clones, approximately 92% seen once. Here the sequenced sample was peripheral blood, taken 28 days after the second AZD1222 dose. These receptor sequences come from an adult who received the AZD1222 COVID-19 vaccine. Both conserved end residues are part of each CDR3.

V,J,CDR3
TRBV3-1/TRBV3-2,TRBJ2-5,CASSQGFGTQYF
TRBV7-9,TRBJ2-5,CASSSRTGGAETQYF
TRBV11-2,TRBJ1-1,CASSPGLGAGNTEAFF
TRBV2,TRBJ2-7,CASSRELASNYEQYF
TRBV5-1,TRBJ1-6,CASRLSPGELNSPLHF
TRBV5-1,TRBJ2-1,CASSWGMRSESYNEQFF
TRBV2,TRBJ1-4,CASSVRQGDNEKLFF
TRBV5-6,TRBJ2-3,CASSRRTSGRKSTDTQYF
TRBV18,TRBJ1-5,CASSPSSGGNNQPQHF
TRBV5-1,TRBJ1-2,CASSPLTNLGYGYTF
TRBV28,TRBJ1-2,CAIQGNGLGGYTF
TRBV28,TRBJ1-1,CASSFFGTGGRNTEAFF
TRBV30,TRBJ2-7,CAWSGLAGASYEQYF
TRBV18,TRBJ1-5,CASSTRGGVRQPQHF
TRBV2,TRBJ1-6,CASNQERGSSPLHF
TRBV7-9,TRBJ1-2,CASSYISGAGDGYTF
TRBV28,TRBJ2-3,CASSVLGGRFTTDTQYF
TRBV29-1,TRBJ1-5,CSVGTGANQPQHF
TRBV5-1,TRBJ2-3,CASSLGDLRTDTQYF
TRBV4-1,TRBJ2-1,CASSQGAVENEQFF
TRBV3-1/TRBV3-2,TRBJ2-1,CATAVSSGTSYNEQFF
TRBV7-2,TRBJ1-1,CASTLWGDTEAFF